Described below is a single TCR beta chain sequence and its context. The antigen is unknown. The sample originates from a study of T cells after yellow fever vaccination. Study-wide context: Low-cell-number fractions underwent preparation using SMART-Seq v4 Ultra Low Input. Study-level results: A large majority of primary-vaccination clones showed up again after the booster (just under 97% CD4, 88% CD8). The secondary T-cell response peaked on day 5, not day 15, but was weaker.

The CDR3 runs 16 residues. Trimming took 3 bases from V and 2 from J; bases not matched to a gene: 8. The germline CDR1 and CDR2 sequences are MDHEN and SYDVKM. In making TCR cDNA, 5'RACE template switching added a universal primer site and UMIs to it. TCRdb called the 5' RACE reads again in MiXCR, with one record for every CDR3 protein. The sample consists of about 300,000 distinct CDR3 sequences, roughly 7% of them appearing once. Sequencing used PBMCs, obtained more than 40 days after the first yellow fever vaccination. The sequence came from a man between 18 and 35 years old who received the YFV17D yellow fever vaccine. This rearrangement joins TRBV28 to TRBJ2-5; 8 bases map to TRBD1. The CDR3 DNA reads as TGTGCCAGCAGTTTGCCGGCAGGGGGCTGGCAAGAGACCCAGTACTTC. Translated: CASSLPAGGWQETQYF.